The 30 T cell receptor beta chains below were found in one sample sequenced in a study of CD8 T cells in Susac syndrome. Random hexamers were used to reverse transcribe the RNA input (about 0.45 to 1 ug). TCRdb re-derived calls from the immunoSEQ multiplex PCR reads in MiXCR, one entry per CDR3 protein. The sample consists of about 240,000 distinct CDR3 sequences, 90% to 96% of them appearing once. The sequenced sample was CD4+ T cells from PBMCs. These receptor sequences come from a human donor with Susac syndrome.

The chain joins TRBV20-1 to TRBJ2-4; 7 nucleotides line up with TRBD2. Germline CDR1 DFQATT, CDR2 SNEGSKA (reference sequence). The CDR3 runs 13 residues. The V and J ends lost 1 base and 7 bases, in that order; junction bases with no gene match: 4. The chain's CDR3 is CSARGGSGNIQYF. The CDR3 region has the DNA TGCAGTGCTAGAGGCGGGAGTGGGAACATTCAGTACTTC.

This clonotype turned up a few times. The V and J genes are TRBV12-3 or TRBV12-4 and TRBJ2-1, with TRBD2 matching 8 bases. The CDR3 is 15 residues long. V was pared by 5 bases and J by 0 bases, with 3 bases of the junction left unmatched. The CDR3 sequence: CASSPLAGSYNEQFF. For the CDR3, the DNA is TGTGCCAGCAGTCCTCTAGCGGGCTCCTACAATGAGCAGTTCTTC.

The rearrangement links TRBV20-1 to TRBJ2-5; weak D call: TRBD2 (5 bases). The CDR3 has 13 residues. CDR1 is DFQATT and CDR2 is SNEGSKA in the germline V gene (reference sequence). CDR3 amino acids: CQAGPSNEETQYF. CDR3 nucleotides: TGCCAGGCCGGGCCTAGCAATGAAGAGACCCAGTACTTC.

The rearrangement uses TRBV20-1 and TRBJ2-5, with D possibly being TRBD2 (6 bases). Trimming shortened V by 3 bases and J by 1 base, and 15 bases separated the two germline ends. The CDR3 contains 15 residues. Germline values: CDR1 DFQATT, CDR2 SNEGSKA (reference sequence). The CDR3 is CSASGIGSPQETQYF. CDR3 DNA: TGCAGTGCTAGTGGGATCGGGAGCCCCCAAGAGACCCAGTACTTC.

The V call is TRBV7-9, the J call TRBJ1-5; 8 bases are a match to TRBD1. The CDR3 consists of 13 residues. Losses at the gene ends were 6 bases for V and 5 bases for J; bases not matched to a gene: 3. Germline V gene lookup returns CDR1 SEHNR and CDR2 FQNEAQ (reference sequence). Here the CDR3 DNA reads TGTGCCAGCAGGGACAGGGTGGATCAGCCCCAGCATTTT. Translation gives CASRDRVDQPQHF.

J is TRBJ2-1 and V is TRBV13, with D uncertain. From germline, CDR1 is PRHDT and CDR2 FYEKMQ (reference sequence). V lost 3 bases, J lost 4 bases, and 7 bases lay in between. CDR3 size: 13 residues. The DNA for the CDR3 is TGTGCCAGCAGCTTCATGGGATACAATGAGCAGTTCTTC. Its translation is CASSFMGYNEQFF.

The chain joins TRBV7-8 to TRBJ2-3; D unclear. From germline, CDR1 is SGHVS and CDR2 FQNEAQ. Trimming pared 5 bases from V and 5 bases from J, leaving 11 bases between. CDR3 length: 13 amino acids. The DNA of the CDR3 is TGTGCCAGCAGCCCCTGGACGGTAGATACGCAGTATTTT. It is translated as CASSPWTVDTQYF.

The chain recombines TRBV27 with TRBJ1-1; D possibly corresponds to TRBD1 (6 bases). Germline CDR1 and CDR2: MNHEY and SMNVEV (reference sequence). The length of the CDR3 is 14 residues. Trimming took 8 bases from V and 1 from J, leaving 14 bases between them. The CDR3 sequence is CASRRGGANTEAFF. DNA for the CDR3: TGTGCCAGCCGCCGAGGGGGGGCGAACACTGAAGCTTTCTTT.

V and J are TRBV30 and TRBJ1-5; D might be TRBD1 (6 bases). The CDR3 covers 13 residues. The V gene lost 2 bases and the J gene lost 9 bases, with 14 bases spanning the gap. Germline CDR1 GTSNPN, CDR2 SVGIG (reference sequence). The CDR3 protein is CAWSTPGVRPQHF. The CDR3 DNA reads TGTGCCTGGAGTACCCCAGGGGTTCGGCCCCAGCATTTT.

The V and J genes are TRBV20-1 and TRBJ1-1; weak D call: TRBD1 (5 bases). The germline V gene encodes CDR1 DFQATT and CDR2 SNEGSKA (reference sequence). Trimming stripped 3 bases from V and 4 bases from J, with 12 bases between. The CDR3 is 13 amino acids. CDR3 nucleotide sequence: TGCAGTGCTAGTATGCAGGGACTCACTGAAGCTTTCTTT. Its protein is CSASMQGLTEAFF.

The CDR3 protein is CASSGVRQGVRETQYF. In DNA, the CDR3 is TGTGCCAGCAGCGGGGTACGGCAGGGAGTTCGAGAGACCCAGTACTTC. The chain carries TRBV7-9 and TRBJ2-5; perhaps D is TRBD1 or TRBD2 (5 bases each). The CDR3 has 16 residues. Trimming shortened V by 5 bases and J by 4 bases, and 20 bases separated the two germline ends. Per the germline V gene, CDR1 is SEHNR and CDR2 is FQNEAQ (reference sequence).

The gene calls are TRBV7-2 and TRBJ2-1, with D possibly being TRBD1 or TRBD2 (5 bases each). The CDR3 is made up of 19 amino acids. Germline CDR1 and CDR2: SGHTA and FQGNSA. V was trimmed by 0 bases and J by 9 bases, leaving 27 bases between them. The CDR3 sequence is CASSLALGQGDGRNSEQFF. CDR3 bases: TGTGCCAGCAGCTTAGCGCTGGGTCAAGGGGACGGACGGAACAGTGAGCAGTTCTTC.

The rearrangement links TRBV12-3 or TRBV12-4 to TRBJ2-7, with D perhaps assigned TRBD1 or TRBD2 (5 bases each). V dropped 6 bases and J dropped 2 bases, with 14 bases sitting between them. The CDR3 has 14 residues. In nucleotides, the CDR3 is TGTGCCAGCAGCTTTGGGACCCCAACCTACGAGCAGTACTTC. Amino acid sequence: CASSFGTPTYEQYF.

The chain combines TRBV4-2 with TRBJ2-7; TRBD2 agrees at 10 bases. The CDR3 covers 17 residues. V dropped 4 bases and J dropped 3; count of bases not matched to a gene: 12. Germline V gene lookup returns CDR1 LGHNA and CDR2 YNFKEQ. CDR3 protein: CASSPGSGLAVLYEQYF. The CDR3 DNA sequence: TGTGCCAGCAGCCCAGGGTCAGGACTAGCGGTTCTCTACGAGCAGTACTTC.

The rearrangement uses TRBV12-3 or TRBV12-4 and TRBJ2-2; TRBD2 aligns across 10 bases. The CDR3 loop spans 18 amino acids. Unmatched junction bases numbered 14, after V lost 5 bases and J lost 5 bases. The CDR3 is CASSPPVSGRLTTGELFF. The CDR3 nucleotides are TGTGCCAGCAGTCCTCCCGTTAGCGGGAGGTTGACGACCGGGGAGCTGTTTTTT.

The rearrangement links TRBV9 to TRBJ2-1, with D perhaps matching TRBD2 (7 bases). This CDR3 spans 15 amino acids. With 4 bases removed from V and 2 bases from J, the gap between germline ends came to 13 bases. The germline gives CDR1 SGDLS, CDR2 YYNGEE. This chain's CDR3 is CASSSRGGTYNEQFF. The CDR3 DNA follows: TGTGCCAGCAGCTCAAGGGGGGGCACCTACAATGAGCAGTTCTTC.

V and J are TRBV20-1 and TRBJ1-2, with unresolved D. Germline CDR1 is DFQATT and CDR2 is SNEGSKA (reference sequence). Deletions cut 3 bases from V and 8 bases from J, with 7 bases between. This CDR3 region has 10 residues. CDR3 sequence: CSASLGGYTF. DNA of the CDR3: TGCAGTGCTAGTTTAGGAGGCTACACCTTC.

The J gene is TRBJ1-1, the V gene TRBV11-2; the D is unclear. V lost 5 bases, J lost 11 bases, and 18 bases lay in between. The CDR3 spans 13 residues. CDR1 SGHAT and CDR2 FQNNGV come from the germline V gene. The CDR3 loop reads CASSPDYTLNAFF. The CDR3 region has the DNA TGTGCCAGCAGCCCTGACTATACACTGAACGCTTTCTTT.

This clonotype was seen a single time. The chain recombines TRBV7-2 with TRBJ2-2, with D hard to call. Germline CDR1 is SGHTA and CDR2 is FQGNSA. This CDR3 contains 14 residues. Trimming cost V 0 bases and J 3 bases, with 5 bases left between them. CDR3 amino acids: CASSLALDTGELFF. The DNA of the CDR3 is TGTGCCAGCAGCTTAGCCCTCGACACCGGGGAGCTGTTTTTT.

V is TRBV20-1 and J is TRBJ1-4, with 11 nucleotides matching TRBD1. Germline V lookup: CDR1 DFQATT, CDR2 SNEGSKA (reference sequence). The CDR3 consists of 18 residues. V lost 4 bases to trimming and J lost 4 bases; unmatched junction nucleotides: 14. The CDR3 bases are TGCAGTGCTACACCGGGGACAGGGGGTTCCTTGCTTAATGAAAAACTGTTTTTT. Encoded protein: CSATPGTGGSLLNEKLFF.

The V gene is TRBV7-9, the J gene TRBJ2-7, with D tentatively TRBD2 (5 bases). The germline gives CDR1 SEHNR, CDR2 FQNEAQ (reference sequence). The CDR3 consists of 12 residues. V dropped 8 bases and J dropped 3 bases, with 11 bases sitting between them. The CDR3 DNA sequence: TGTGCCAGCTCCGTTCGGGACTACGAGCAGTACTTC. It codes for CASSVRDYEQYF.

This chain joins TRBV25-1 and TRBJ1-2, with TRBD1 identical over 11 bases. The CDR3 is 19 residues long. CDR1 is MGHDK and CDR2 is SYGVNS in the germline V gene. V lost 1 base and J lost 0; bases outside the gene matches: 10. The CDR3 is CASSELDGTGGNTNYGYTF. The CDR3, as DNA: TGTGCCAGCAGTGAATTGGACGGGACAGGGGGAAACACTAACTATGGCTACACCTTC.

The genes are TRBV20-1 and TRBJ1-2, with 7 bases that match TRBD1. The ends lost 3 bases at V and 4 bases at J; junction bases unmatched: 8. This CDR3 comprises 14 residues. Germline assignment: CDR1 DFQATT and CDR2 SNEGSKA (reference sequence). This CDR3 is CSASPRGQFYGYTF. In DNA form, the CDR3 reads TGCAGTGCTAGTCCGAGGGGGCAGTTCTATGGCTACACCTTC.

This clonotype is a singleton in its sample. The genes are TRBV2 and TRBJ2-1; weak D call: TRBD2 (5 bases). This CDR3 has 13 residues. CDR1 is SNHLY, CDR2 FYNNEI, per germline. Deletions cut 7 bases from V and 9 bases from J, with 16 bases between. The CDR3 DNA is TGTGCCAGCACCTATAGGATCGGGGTTGAGCAGTTCTTC. It yields the protein CASTYRIGVEQFF.

The chain employs TRBV7-2 and TRBJ2-1, with D unresolved. The length of the CDR3 is 14 residues. CDR1 is SGHTA and CDR2 is FQGNSA in the germline V gene. With 8 bases removed from V and 4 bases from J, the gap between germline ends came to 15 bases. The CDR3 DNA sequence: TGTGCCAGCGCATCCGGGCTCGCATACAATGAGCAGTTCTTC. Translating it yields CASASGLAYNEQFF.

The chain joins TRBV6-5 to TRBJ2-3; possibly TRBD2 for D (6 bases). Germline lookup yields CDR1 MNHEY and CDR2 SVGAGI. This CDR3 is 15 amino acids long. V shed 6 bases and J shed 6 bases, with 19 bases lying between them. Here the CDR3 DNA reads TGTGCCAGCAGCCGGGGGTGGCTAGTTGCGGATACGCAGTATTTT. It codes for CASSRGWLVADTQYF.

The chain combines TRBV30 with TRBJ2-4, with a possible D match to TRBD1 (5 bases). Germline CDR1 GTSNPN, CDR2 SVGIG (reference sequence). The V end was cut by 0 bases, the J end by 7 bases, with 13 bases between. The CDR3 contains 14 residues. CDR3 protein: CAWSVQDRRNIQYF. The CDR3 region has the DNA TGTGCCTGGAGTGTGCAAGACAGAAGGAACATTCAGTACTTC. The full variable domain, rest sourced from reference TRBV30 and TRBJ2-4, is SQTIHQWPATLVQPVGSPLSLECTVEGTSNPNLYWYRQAAGRGLQLLFYSVGIGQISSEVPQNLSASRPQDRQFILSSKKLLLSDSGFYLCAWSVQDRRNIQYFGAGTRLSVL.

This chain connects TRBV29-1 to TRBJ1-1; D uncertain. CDR3 size: 15 residues. The germline V gene encodes CDR1 SQVTM and CDR2 ANQGSEA. Trimming took off 5 bases at V and 2 bases at J, with 18 bases between the two ends. The CDR3 region is CSVYKAIIPNTEAFF. The CDR3 DNA sequence: TGCAGCGTTTATAAGGCCATTATCCCCAACACTGAAGCTTTCTTT.

This clonotype was observed a single time. The chain is built from TRBV2 and TRBJ2-1; TRBD2 matches 7 bases. In germline, CDR1 is SNHLY, CDR2 FYNNEI. The length of the CDR3 is 14 residues. J gave up 7 bases and V 6 bases, and 9 bases lay outside the gene matches. The CDR3 DNA follows: TGTGCCAGCAGGATCGGGACTACAATTAATGAGCAGTTCTTC. The encoded protein is CASRIGTTINEQFF.

This chain uses TRBV5-4 with TRBJ2-2; D call uncertain. The V gene lost 0 bases and the J gene lost 6 bases, with 6 bases spanning the gap. Per germline, CDR1 SGHNT and CDR2 YYREEE (reference sequence). The CDR3 contains 13 residues. The CDR3, as DNA: TGTGCCAGCAGCTTGGATTCCGCCGGGGAGCTGTTTTTT. Translation gives CASSLDSAGELFF.